This passage covers 32 T cell receptor beta chains from one sample sequenced in a study of spatial heterogeneity in lung cancer. Sample time point: sample taken at primary tumor resection. Sequencing was performed on whole RNA extracted from tumor and nontumor lung tissue, or from frozen PBMC, and the material was left unsorted. TCRdb fed the 5' RACE reads into MiXCR, producing one record per CDR3 protein. Among approximately 12,000 distinct CDR3 sequences listed, approximately 6.2% were seen once. The sequences come from normal lung tissue next to the tumor, collected at surgery. The receptors derive from a male donor with early-stage non-small cell lung cancer.

This clonotype is medium-sized (0.01 to 0.1%) within its sample. This beta chain is a stray read from a library made for alpha chains; its abundance is not meaningful. This chain connects TRBV20-1 to TRBJ2-7, with D perhaps matching TRBD2 (6 bases). Germline CDR1 and CDR2: DFQATT and SNEGSKA (reference sequence). The germline V and J ends were trimmed by 3 bases and 3 bases, with 15 bases remaining between them. The CDR3 runs to 14 residues. The CDR3 DNA sequence: TGCAGTGCTAGTGCCGGAGGGTCAGTCTACGAGCAGTACTTC. It specifies CSASAGGSVYEQYF.

This clonotype was seen many times. This beta chain came through as a stray read in a library set up for alpha chains, and its size says little. The V gene is TRBV10-3, the J gene TRBJ1-2; 10 nucleotides line up with TRBD1. The CDR3 sequence is 17 residues long. Trimming removed 7 bases from V and 7 bases from J; junction bases left unmatched: 18. CDR1 is ENHRY, CDR2 SYGVKD, per germline. The CDR3 loop reads CAIKPAPSDRGISGYTF. The DNA for the CDR3 is TGTGCCATCAAGCCTGCACCCTCGGACAGGGGGATTAGTGGCTACACCTTC.

This clonotype rates as medium-sized. A library made for alpha chains picked up this beta chain off target, so its size means little. J is TRBJ2-4 and V is TRBV6-5; unclear D gene. V was cut by 5 bases and J by 0 bases, with 14 bases left in between. The CDR3 covers 16 residues. Per the germline V gene, CDR1 is MNHEY and CDR2 is SVGAGI. CDR3: CASSPSGNLAKNIQYF. CDR3 coding DNA: TGTGCCAGCAGTCCCTCTGGCAATCTAGCCAAAAACATTCAGTACTTC.

This clonotype was observed many times. This beta chain is a stray read from a library made for alpha chains; its abundance is not meaningful. The V call is TRBV19, the J call TRBJ2-7; 8 bases are shared with TRBD1. V lost 1 base and J lost 3; bases outside the gene matches: 5. The CDR3 has 15 residues. Germline loops: CDR1 LNHDA, CDR2 SQIVND (reference sequence). This CDR3 is CASSIVRDRSYEQYF. DNA for the CDR3: TGTGCCAGTAGTATAGTCCGGGACAGGAGCTACGAGCAGTACTTC.

As regards this clonotype: For a library built for alpha chains, this beta chain is a stray read; little rests on its size. The CDR3 spells CASSLGTSGGETQYF. In nucleotides, the CDR3 is TGTGCCAGCAGCTTGGGGACTAGCGGAGGGGAGACCCAGTACTTC. V and J are TRBV5-4 and TRBJ2-5, with 10 bases that match TRBD2. V dropped 0 bases and J dropped 5; count of bases not matched to a gene: 4. The germline CDR1 and CDR2 sequences are SGHNT and YYREEE (reference sequence). The CDR3 is 15 residues long.

This clonotype is medium-sized by share. This beta chain turned up in a library designed for alpha chains; as an off-target read, its abundance says little. CDR3 bases: TGTGCCAGCAGCTTAGTGGGGCAACAGCAGTACTTC. The encoded protein is CASSLVGQQQYF. The genes are TRBV7-9 and TRBJ2-7, with D maybe TRBD1 (5 bases). The CDR3 loop spans 12 amino acids. Trimming took off 1 base at V and 8 bases at J, with 9 bases between the two ends. Germline lookup yields CDR1 SEHNR and CDR2 FQNEAQ (reference sequence).

A word on this clonotype: This beta chain is a stray sequence in a library constructed for alpha chains; its clone size is not meaningful. The chain recombines TRBV12-3 or TRBV12-4 with TRBJ2-1; maybe TRBD2 (6 bases). CDR3 size: 13 residues. The V gene lost 6 bases and the J gene lost 4 bases, with 10 bases spanning the gap. The CDR3 nucleotides read TGTGCCAGCAGGAGCGGGCATTACAATGAGCAGTTCTTC. This encodes CASRSGHYNEQFF.

This clonotype has ten or more counts. This beta chain slipped into a library made for alpha chains as a stray read, so its size is not meaningful. The chain combines TRBV30 with TRBJ2-7, with 10 bases that match TRBD2. This CDR3 comprises 14 residues. Germline V gives CDR1 GTSNPN, CDR2 SVGIG (reference sequence). The V and J ends lost 1 base and 7 bases, in that order; junction bases with no gene match: 7. The CDR3 bases are TGTGCCTGGAGTGACCCTAGCGGGAGTAATGAGCAGTACTTC. This gives the protein CAWSDPSGSNEQYF. Drawing the rest from reference TRBV30 and TRBJ2-7, the complete variable domain is SQTIHQWPATLVQPVGSPLSLECTVEGTSNPNLYWYRQAAGRGLQLLFYSVGIGQISSEVPQNLSASRPQDRQFILSSKKLLLSDSGFYLCAWSDPSGSNEQYFGPGTRLTVT.

Ten or more counts support this clonotype. As an off-target read in a library built for alpha chains, this beta chain has a frequency of little significance. This chain connects TRBV7-9 to TRBJ2-7, with 11 bases that match TRBD2. Germline assignment: CDR1 SEHNR and CDR2 FQNEAQ (reference sequence). The V gene end was trimmed by 2 bases and the J gene end by 3 bases; junction bases not matched to a gene: 15. This CDR3 spans 19 amino acids. The CDR3 DNA is TGTGCCAGCAGCTTAACGGGGACTAGCGGAGGACCCACCGGCTACGAGCAGTACTTC. Protein: CASSLTGTSGGPTGYEQYF.

Comment on this clonotype: The library was built for alpha chains, so this beta chain is an off-target read and its size means little. This sequence joins TRBV12-3 or TRBV12-4 and TRBJ2-5; no firm D call. This CDR3 is built from 13 residues. V lost 4 bases and J 9 bases, leaving 15 bases between the germline ends. The CDR3 bases are TGTGCCAGCAGTTCTGACCAGGAGAGACCCCAGTACTTC. It encodes CASSSDQERPQYF.

As for this clonotype: Found in a library prepared for alpha chains, this beta chain is an off-target read, and its abundance has little meaning. V usage is TRBV6-5 and J usage is TRBJ1-3; D is ambiguous. CDR3 length: 16 amino acids. Trimming removed 2 bases from V and 2 bases from J, with 13 bases in between. Germline V gene data show CDR1 as MNHEY and CDR2 as SVGAGI. CDR3 bases: TGTGCCAGCAGTTACGTGGGCCAAGATACTGGAAACACCATATATTTT. The encoded protein is CASSYVGQDTGNTIYF.

This clonotype was observed many times. This beta chain is a stray read from a library made for alpha chains; its abundance is not meaningful. The chain recombines TRBV28 with TRBJ2-7, with D perhaps matching TRBD1 (5 bases). V was cut by 2 bases and J by 6 bases, with 11 bases left in between. CDR1 is MDHEN and CDR2 is SYDVKM in the germline V gene. CDR3 size: 13 residues. CDR3 nucleotide sequence: TGTGCCAGCAGTTTAGGGGCCCCTCGCGAGCAGTACTTC. This gives the protein CASSLGAPREQYF.

A remark on this clonotype: The library was prepared for alpha chains; this beta chain is a stray read, so its frequency means little. This sequence joins TRBV12-3 or TRBV12-4 and TRBJ2-5, with 8 positions matching TRBD1. This CDR3 is built from 15 residues. Trimming took 5 bases from V and 2 from J; bases not matched to a gene: 7. DNA for the CDR3: TGTGCCAGCAGTCTCTCCGGGACAGGTCAAGAGACCCAGTACTTC. The encoded protein is CASSLSGTGQETQYF.

On this clonotype itself: This beta chain is off target for a library built for alpha chains, so its abundance means little. The gene calls are TRBV7-8 and TRBJ2-5, with TRBD1 identical over 8 bases. The CDR3 length is 14 residues. Germline CDR1 SGHVS, CDR2 FQNEAQ. Unmatched junction bases numbered 6, after V lost 2 bases and J lost 7 bases. The CDR3 nucleotides are TGTGCCAGCAGCTTACCGGGACAGGCAGTGACCCAGTACTTC. It specifies CASSLPGQAVTQYF.

By sample share, this clonotype is medium-sized. This beta chain came through as a stray read in a library set up for alpha chains, and its size says little. V and J are TRBV6-1 and TRBJ1-1; D possibly corresponds to TRBD1 (5 bases). The V and J ends lost 4 bases and 13 bases respectively, with 13 bases between them. Germline-derived CDR1 and CDR2 are MNHNS and SASEGT. This CDR3 spans 11 amino acids. CDR3 DNA: TGTGCCAGCAGTGGGGGGTTTGTAGGTTTCTTT. As protein: CASSGGFVGFF.

Points on this clonotype: Little can be read into the size of this beta chain, an off-target read in a library designed for alpha chains. The chain recombines TRBV29-1 with TRBJ1-1; D gene ambiguous. The length of the CDR3 is 13 residues. Trimming took off 3 bases at V and 11 bases at J, with 19 bases between the two ends. CDR1 SQVTM and CDR2 ANQGSEA come from the germline V gene. The CDR3 sequence is CSVDGVTRGGAFF. The CDR3 region has the DNA TGCAGCGTTGATGGGGTTACAAGAGGAGGTGCTTTCTTT.

This clonotype showed up many times. This beta chain lies outside the target of a library built for alpha chains; its clone size means little. J is TRBJ1-1 and V is TRBV29-1, with D tentatively TRBD1 (6 bases). V was clipped by 6 bases and J by 4 bases, with 15 bases between them. The CDR3 has 13 amino acids. Germline V CDR1 and CDR2: SQVTM, ANQGSEA. This chain's CDR3 is CSVTSQGGTEAFF. The CDR3 DNA reads TGCAGCGTCACATCACAGGGTGGCACTGAAGCTTTCTTT. Drawing the rest from reference TRBV29-1 and TRBJ1-1, the complete variable domain is SAVISQKPSRDICQRGTSLTIQCQVDSQVTMMFWYRQQPGQSLTLIATANQGSEATYESGFVIDKFPISRPNLTFSTLTVSNMSPEDSSIYLCSVTSQGGTEAFFGQGTRLTVV.

A word on this clonotype: This beta chain turned up in a library designed for alpha chains; as an off-target read, its abundance says little. This chain joins TRBV29-1 and TRBJ1-1; 8 bases match TRBD1. From germline, CDR1 is SQVTM and CDR2 ANQGSEA. V lost 4 bases to trimming and J lost 10 bases; unmatched junction nucleotides: 8. CDR3 length: 12 residues. The CDR3 protein is CSVVTGGKLAFF. CDR3 nucleotides: TGCAGCGTTGTTACAGGGGGTAAATTAGCTTTCTTT.

This clonotype was recorded at least ten times. This beta chain is off target for a library built for alpha chains, so its abundance means little. The chain carries TRBV7-6 and TRBJ1-5; D is ambiguous. The CDR3 totals 15 residues. The V gene lost 0 bases and the J gene lost 3 bases, with 9 bases spanning the gap. CDR1 SGHVS and CDR2 FNYEAQ come from the germline V gene. CDR3: CASSLAPEPNQPQHF. CDR3 bases: TGTGCCAGCAGCTTAGCTCCGGAACCCAATCAGCCCCAGCATTTT.

This clonotype was counted a few times. This beta chain appears as a stray read in a library generated for alpha chains; its size is not informative. The genes are TRBV9 and TRBJ1-2; 8 bases are a match to TRBD1. V lost 0 bases, J lost 0 bases, and 7 bases stayed unmatched. CDR3 size: 17 residues. Germline lookup yields CDR1 SGDLS and CDR2 YYNGEE. As DNA, the CDR3 is TGTGCCAGCAGCGTAGAAGTGACAGGGGTTTCTAACTATGGCTACACCTTC. Amino acids: CASSVEVTGVSNYGYTF.

In its sample, this clonotype was seen a few times. This beta chain is an off-target read within a library intended for alpha chains, so its frequency means little. The chain combines TRBV2 with TRBJ1-2; possible D gene TRBD1, 5 bases. The CDR3 has 12 amino acids. Trimming pared 4 bases from V and 13 bases from J, leaving 16 bases between. In germline, CDR1 is SNHLY, CDR2 FYNNEI. The CDR3 loop is CASSGRGRGLTF. The CDR3 DNA sequence: TGTGCCAGCAGTGGGAGGGGCCGTGGCCTCACCTTC.

There are many counts of this clonotype. This beta chain appears as a stray read in a library generated for alpha chains; its size is not informative. V is TRBV7-9 and J is TRBJ2-4; D gene ambiguous. The ends were cut back, 1 base at V and 4 bases at J, with 20 bases in the middle. The germline V gene encodes CDR1 SEHNR and CDR2 FQNEAQ (reference sequence). CDR3 length: 18 amino acids. The CDR3 here is CASSLVDLRLNIKNIQYF. CDR3 sequence (DNA): TGTGCCAGCAGCTTAGTCGATTTGAGGCTCAACATAAAAAACATTCAGTACTTC.

In the case of this clonotype: Found in a library prepared for alpha chains, this beta chain is an off-target read, and its abundance has little meaning. The V and J genes are TRBV12-3 or TRBV12-4 and TRBJ1-1; D perhaps matches TRBD1 (5 bases). The V end lost 3 bases, the J end lost 4 bases, and 15 bases lay between the germline ends. This CDR3 is 15 amino acids long. In nucleotides, the CDR3 is TGTGCCAGCAGTTTTTCTGGGGCAGCGAGCACTGAAGCTTTCTTT. Translation gives CASSFSGAASTEAFF.

Ten or more counts support this clonotype. This beta chain is a stray sequence in a library constructed for alpha chains; its clone size is not meaningful. V and J are TRBV27 and TRBJ1-6; possibly TRBD1 for D (5 bases). Germline CDR1 is MNHEY and CDR2 is SMNVEV (reference sequence). V was trimmed by 6 bases and J by 12 bases, leaving 9 bases between them. The length of the CDR3 is 11 residues. The CDR3 DNA reads as TGTGCCAGCAGCCGCGGGGGACCCCTCCACTTT. This encodes CASSRGGPLHF.

This clonotype is judged medium-sized. Because the library targeted alpha chains, this beta chain is an off-target read whose size means little. This chain uses TRBV6-1 with TRBJ1-5, with D unclear. The length of the CDR3 is 13 residues. Trimming pared 6 bases from V and 0 bases from J, leaving 6 bases between. Germline-derived CDR1 and CDR2 are MNHNS and SASEGT. CDR3 loop: CASSEVSNQPQHF. Written as DNA, the CDR3 is TGTGCCAGCAGCGAGGTTAGCAATCAGCCCCAGCATTTT.

By its share, this clonotype is large. This beta chain is off target for a library built for alpha chains, so its abundance means little. V is TRBV11-2 and J is TRBJ1-5; no clear D gene. In germline, CDR1 is SGHAT, CDR2 FQNNGV. Trimming took 1 base from V and 3 from J, leaving 10 bases between them. This CDR3 is built from 15 residues. DNA for the CDR3: TGTGCCAGCAGCTTAGTGGGCAGCCCCAATCAGCCCCAGCATTTT. Translated: CASSLVGSPNQPQHF.

Many counts were recorded for this clonotype. Because this beta chain is a stray read in a library intended to capture alpha chains, its abundance should not be given much weight. This sequence joins TRBV5-1 and TRBJ2-3, with 7 bases that match TRBD2. Germline CDR1 reads SGHRS; CDR2 reads YFSETQ. There are 14 residues in the CDR3. V dropped 4 bases and J dropped 2; count of bases not matched to a gene: 4. The CDR3 bases are TGCGCCAGCAGCAGGGGACTAACCACAGATACGCAGTATTTT. Encoded protein: CASSRGLTTDTQYF.

This clonotype was picked up many times. This beta chain is an off-target read within a library intended for alpha chains, so its frequency means little. This rearrangement joins TRBV24-1 to TRBJ2-1; no clear D. Deletions cut 5 bases from V and 5 bases from J, with 9 bases between. Germline-derived CDR1 and CDR2 are KGHDR and SFDVKD. This CDR3 has 13 amino acids. CDR3 coding DNA: TGTGCCACCAGTGTGGGATCTAACAATGAGCAGTTCTTC. This gives the protein CATSVGSNNEQFF.

This clonotype has at least ten counts. As an off-target read in a library built for alpha chains, this beta chain has a frequency of little significance. This rearrangement joins TRBV29-1 to TRBJ2-6; TRBD1 or TRBD2 may be the D gene (5 bases each). This CDR3 contains 14 residues. The germline V and J ends were trimmed by 6 bases and 1 base, with 10 bases remaining between them. Germline values: CDR1 SQVTM, CDR2 ANQGSEA. The CDR3 reads CSVRGVSGANVLTF. DNA for the CDR3: TGCAGCGTAAGAGGGGTATCTGGGGCCAACGTCCTGACTTTC.

Many counts were recorded for this clonotype. This beta chain is a stray sequence in a library constructed for alpha chains; its clone size is not meaningful. The rearrangement links TRBV18 to TRBJ2-6; no definite D call. Germline V gives CDR1 KGHSH, CDR2 LQKENI. Trimming stripped 6 bases from V and 0 bases from J, with 9 bases between. CDR3 length equals 15 residues. CDR3: CASSPDISGANVLTF. The DNA of the CDR3 is TGTGCCAGCTCCCCAGACATCTCTGGGGCCAACGTCCTGACTTTC.

There are many counts of this clonotype. This beta chain came through as a stray read in a library set up for alpha chains, and its size says little. V is TRBV4-3 and J is TRBJ1-4; TRBD1 matches 7 bases. The germline gives CDR1 LGHNA, CDR2 YSLEER. The CDR3 loop spans 16 amino acids. The ends lost 1 base at V and 3 bases at J; junction bases unmatched: 5. In DNA, the CDR3 is TGCGCCAGCAGCCAAGCCTGGGGGACAGCTAATGAAAAACTGTTTTTT. Residues: CASSQAWGTANEKLFF.

Many counts were recorded for this clonotype. This beta chain represents an off-target read in a library built for alpha chains; its size is of limited meaning. The V and J genes are TRBV7-2 and TRBJ1-1; D gene uncertain. Germline V gene sequence: CDR1 SGHTA, CDR2 FQGNSA. The length of the CDR3 is 13 residues. Trimming took off 4 bases at V and 8 bases at J, with 14 bases between the two ends. The CDR3 is CASSSPTGLEAFF. The CDR3, as DNA: TGTGCCAGCAGCTCACCGACGGGTTTAGAAGCTTTCTTT.